This T cell receptor beta chain was sequenced for a study of T cell changes during pregnancy in multiple sclerosis. TCRdb's copy holds only in-frame clones and misses some; the assay was immunoSEQ multiplex PCR. The sample gives just under 100,000 clones, roughly 92% of which show up once; 0.99% is in the top ten. The V and J ends lost 6 bases and 4 bases respectively, with 12 bases between them. The germline gives CDR1 LNHNV, CDR2 YYDKDF (reference sequence). The CDR3 is 13 amino acids. Sequenced material: peripheral blood, taken after pregnancy. V is TRBV15 and J is TRBJ1-1, with D uncertain. The clonotype was recovered from a female donor with multiple sclerosis, enrolled in a pregnancy study. CDR3 protein: CATRKLGSTEAFF. CDR3 bases: TGTGCCACCAGGAAACTAGGGAGCACTGAAGCTTTCTTT.